Below, one T cell receptor (beta chain) is given with its context. Its antigen remains unidentified. Chemo-refractory metastatic non-small-cell lung cancer patients received focal radiation with ipilimumab CTLA-4 blockade. These data belong to a study of radiotherapy plus CTLA-4 blockade in lung cancer. General study results and limits: Blood-borne expansion of tumor-derived TCR clones followed radiotherapy plus ipilimumab. Increased serum interferon-beta after radiation also reportedly predicted response strongly.

Only in-frame clones appear in the TCRdb table, and some are missing; sequencing was by immunoSEQ multiplex PCR. The sample lists tens of thousands of clones; over 65% were seen once. The length of the CDR3 is 11 residues. V lost 3 bases and J 5 bases, leaving 7 bases between the germline ends. In germline, CDR1 is GTSNPN, CDR2 SVGIG (reference sequence). The clonotype comes from a human donor with non-small cell lung cancer who had a complete response to radiotherapy plus ipilimumab. The source was peripheral blood, collected from a patient treated with radiotherapy plus ipilimumab. The V gene is TRBV30, the J gene TRBJ2-5; D is unclear. The DNA of the CDR3 is TGTGCCTGGAGAAGGGTTGAGACCCAGTACTTC. Amino acids: CAWRRVETQYF.